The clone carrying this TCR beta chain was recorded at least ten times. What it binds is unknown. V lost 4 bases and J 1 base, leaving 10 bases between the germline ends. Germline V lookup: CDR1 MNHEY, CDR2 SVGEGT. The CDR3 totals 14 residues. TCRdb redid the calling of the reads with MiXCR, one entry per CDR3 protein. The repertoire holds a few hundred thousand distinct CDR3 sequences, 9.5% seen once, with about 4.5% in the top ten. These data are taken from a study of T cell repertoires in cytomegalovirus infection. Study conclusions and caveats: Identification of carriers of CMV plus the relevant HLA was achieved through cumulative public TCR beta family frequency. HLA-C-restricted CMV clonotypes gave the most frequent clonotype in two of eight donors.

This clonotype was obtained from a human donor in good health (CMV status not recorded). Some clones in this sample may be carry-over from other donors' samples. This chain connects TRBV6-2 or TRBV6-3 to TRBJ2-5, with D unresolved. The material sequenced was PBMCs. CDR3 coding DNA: TGTGCCAGCAGTTCACCATCCCTCCAAGAGACCCAGTACTTC. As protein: CASSSPSLQETQYF.